Below are 10 T cell receptor beta chains sequenced from a single sample in a study of T cell changes during pregnancy in multiple sclerosis. Here immunoSEQ multiplex PCR was the method, and the copy in TCRdb shows in-frame clones only, minus some. The table includes about 41,000 clones, more than 90% detected once. This sample comprised CD8+ T cells from peripheral blood mononuclear cells, obtained in the third trimester of pregnancy. All receptors come from a female donor with multiple sclerosis, enrolled in a pregnancy study.

The rearrangement links TRBV19 to TRBJ2-3; 8 bases align to TRBD1. The germline CDR1 and CDR2 sequences are LNHDA and SQIVND (reference sequence). The CDR3 consists of 13 residues. The ends lost 5 bases at V and 6 bases at J; junction bases unmatched: 4. The CDR3 loop is CASSPRTGDTQYF. The DNA of the CDR3 is TGTGCCAGTAGTCCGAGGACAGGGGATACGCAGTATTTT.

The chain uses TRBV27 and TRBJ1-1; D not certain. Germline V gene lookup returns CDR1 MNHEY and CDR2 SMNVEV (reference sequence). Trimming removed 2 bases from V and 0 bases from J, with 10 bases in between. The CDR3 has 15 residues. CDR3 nucleotide sequence: TGTGCCAGCAGTTTAGATCCAGACATGAACACTGAAGCTTTCTTT. Protein product: CASSLDPDMNTEAFF.

This sequence joins TRBV7-9 and TRBJ2-7; 7 bases are shared with TRBD1. The CDR3 contains 14 residues. Germline CDR1 reads SEHNR; CDR2 reads FQNEAQ (reference sequence). V was clipped by 5 bases and J by 2 bases; unmatched bases: 6. The CDR3 is CASSRGTVPYEQYF. CDR3 nucleotide sequence: TGTGCCAGCAGCCGAGGGACAGTACCCTACGAGCAGTACTTC.

The chain has TRBV7-9 and TRBJ2-2; D perhaps matches TRBD1 (5 bases). The germline CDR1 and CDR2 sequences are SEHNR and FQNEAQ (reference sequence). Trimming cost V 3 bases and J 0 bases, with 8 bases left between them. The CDR3 sequence is 15 residues long. Here the CDR3 DNA reads TGTGCCAGCAGCTTTCAGGGATCGAACACCGGGGAGCTGTTTTTT. Translating it yields CASSFQGSNTGELFF.

The CDR3 bases are TGTGCCAGCACCCCCCAAGCTAGCAGCATTTACGAGCAGTACTTC. It codes for CASTPQASSIYEQYF. This chain uses TRBV5-5 with TRBJ2-7; maybe TRBD2 (5 bases). CDR3 length: 15 amino acids. Germline-derived CDR1 and CDR2 are SGHKS and YYEKEE (reference sequence). V gave up 6 bases and J gave up 4 bases, with 20 bases separating them.

This chain joins TRBV13 and TRBJ1-6; D ambiguous. This CDR3 has 12 residues. Germline V gene data show CDR1 as PRHDT and CDR2 as FYEKMQ (reference sequence). V gave up 5 bases and J gave up 8 bases, with 7 bases separating them. DNA of the CDR3: TGTGCCAGCAGCCCACGGGATTCACCCCTCCACTTT. This codes for CASSPRDSPLHF. Together with reference TRBV13 and TRBJ1-6, the CDR3 gives the full variable domain: AAGVIQSPRHLIKEKRETATLKCYPIPRHDTVYWYQQGPGQDPQFLISFYEKMQSDKGSIPDRFSAQQFSDYHSELNMSSLELGDSALYFCASSPRDSPLHFGNGTRLTVT.

The CDR3 sequence: CASSLEVAGGPADTQYF. The CDR3 region has the DNA TGTGCCAGCAGCTTAGAGGTAGCGGGAGGGCCCGCAGATACGCAGTATTTT. The rearrangement links TRBV7-6 to TRBJ2-3; 11 bases map to TRBD2. CDR1 is SGHVS, CDR2 FNYEAQ, per germline. There are 17 residues in the CDR3. Unmatched junction bases numbered 7, after V lost 1 base and J lost 4 bases.

The genes are TRBV9 and TRBJ2-3; D unclear. CDR3 size: 13 residues. V lost 3 bases and J 3 bases, leaving 8 bases between the germline ends. Looked up from germline, CDR1 is SGDLS and CDR2 is YYNGEE. DNA of the CDR3: TGTGCCAGCAGCGCCTCGGTAACAGATACGCAGTATTTT. It translates to CASSASVTDTQYF.

The rearrangement joins TRBV6-4 to TRBJ2-1; the D gene is possibly TRBD1 (6 bases). CDR1 and CDR2 from the germline V gene are MRHNA and SNTAGT. V was clipped by 0 bases and J by 7 bases, with 13 bases between them. This CDR3 region has 15 residues. CDR3 protein: CASSDSETGGNEQFF. For the CDR3, the DNA is TGTGCCAGCAGTGACTCGGAGACAGGTGGTAATGAGCAGTTCTTC.

V is TRBV6-1 and J is TRBJ1-5; D not resolved. V lost 2 bases to trimming and J lost 6 bases, with 17 bases between them. This CDR3 contains 16 residues. Germline CDR1 is MNHNS and CDR2 is SASEGT. The CDR3 DNA sequence: TGTGCCAGCAGTGAACGCCCCGGGGTTGGCGGTCAGCCCCAGCATTTT. This encodes CASSERPGVGGQPQHF.